The sequence of this T cell receptor (beta chain) was determined in a study of blood T cell repertoires in COVID-19. As for the study in general: The United States, Italy and Spain were the sources of the acute and convalescent COVID-19 samples.

Germline V lookup: CDR1 MNHNY, CDR2 SVGAGI (reference sequence). CDR3 length equals 16 residues. Trimming took 4 bases from V and 1 from J, leaving 14 bases between them. Cohorts were determined from participant-reported clinical history. What the recovered Cohort 3 donors had was two negative PCRs, clearance, or symptom resolution. In the original processing: Scientists estimated how many nucleated cells there were by amplifying reference gene primers. Generated by immunoSEQ multiplex PCR, the TCRdb table keeps only in-frame clones and is missing some. That table supplies the V and J calls and clone size; D and trimming were determined from the DNA. The table shows some 340,000 clones, with 75% to 90% occurring only once.

The sequenced sample consisted of PBMCs or T cells enriched from blood (not recorded which). The clonotype comes from a woman aged 50 to 60 who had recovered from COVID-19. The gene calls are TRBV6-6 and TRBJ2-1; the D is unclear. CDR3 protein: CASSSPPGDSYNEQFF. CDR3 coding DNA: TGTGCCAGCAGTTCCCCCCCTGGAGATTCCTACAATGAGCAGTTCTTC.